The following is a TCR beta chain sequence with its context. Its antigen is unknown. The V segment lost 5 bases and the J segment 2 bases; nucleotides outside the gene matches: 7. Per germline, CDR1 SGHTA and CDR2 FQGNSA. CDR3 size: 16 residues. The template was total RNA from unfractionated whole blood. These data come from a study of human T cells and chemical hapten exposure. Study in general: Small discrepancies in pooled library volume mainly accounted for the varying TCR yields per sample. Study-wide results and limits: With DPC sensitization, TCRs exceeding 1 in 1000 frequency showed no change.

The library attached unique molecular identifiers to individual cDNA molecules. Study processing details: Samples contained a median of roughly 100,000 TCRs, with a range of about 23,224 to 690,600. Via MiXCR, TCRdb re-called the 5' RACE reads, giving one row per CDR3 protein. TCRdb, rather than the study authors, made the V and J calls. The sample consists of roughly 81,000 distinct CDR3 sequences, under 10% of them appearing once. The TCR originated in a male donor in good health. This rearrangement joins TRBV7-2 to TRBJ2-1, with 9 nucleotides matching TRBD2. CDR3 region: CASSQRGGGAYNEQFF. The CDR3 DNA is TGTGCCAGCAGCCAACGCGGCGGGGGGGCCTACAATGAGCAGTTCTTC.